This T cell receptor (beta chain) originates from a study of blood T cell repertoires in COVID-19. Study details: Donors in the United States, Italy and Spain gave samples during acute or convalescent COVID-19. PBMCs, B-cell-depleted T cells, or T cells were the source of the cDNA or gDNA that made up the material.

The study counted Cohort 3 donors as recovered given two negative PCRs, clearance, or symptom resolution. Germline V gene data show CDR1 as MNHEY and CDR2 as SMNVEV (reference sequence). J was trimmed by 5 bases and V by 5 bases; bases with no gene match: 8. CDR3 length: 14 residues. Authors' processing steps: Amplification of reference gene primers was used by the study to estimate nucleated cell counts. Assay: immunoSEQ multiplex PCR; the TCRdb copy retains only in-frame clones and omits some. V, J and clone size are taken as reported in that table, and D and trimming were inferred from the DNA itself. The sample lists roughly 360,000 clones, roughly 87% occurring once.

Sequencing input: PBMCs or T cells enriched from blood (not recorded which). The V gene is TRBV27, the J gene TRBJ1-2; 7 bases are a match to TRBD1. This clonotype was obtained from a woman aged 45 to 65 who had recovered from COVID-19. The CDR3 protein is CASSPGDSAYGYTF. In nucleotides, the CDR3 is TGTGCCAGCAGTCCAGGGGACAGCGCGTATGGCTACACCTTC.